This is a list of T cell receptor beta chains from one sample in a study of blood T cell repertoires in COVID-19. Profiled with immunoSEQ multiplex PCR; TCRdb holds only in-frame clones, not every one. The table has 70,000 to 90,000 clones, approximately 86% seen once. Sequenced sample: peripheral blood. These receptors originate from a man of 80 years or more with COVID-19, enrolled during active disease. CDR3s include the opening cysteine and the closing phenylalanine or tryptophan. The order of the fields is J gene, D gene, V gene, clone size, CDR3 DNA, CDR3 protein. D genes are given only for firm matches. The listing skips clone size in some rows; elsewhere it reads once, few, many or a size class.

J gene: TRBJ1-2; D gene: .; V gene: TRBV5-1; clone size: .; CDR3 DNA: TGCGCCAGCAGCTTGGAAGGTGAGGGCTATGGCTACACCTTC; CDR3 protein: CASSLEGEGYGYTF
J gene: TRBJ2-7; D gene: .; V gene: TRBV7-9; clone size: .; CDR3 DNA: TGTGCCAGCAGCTTTTCTATATACGAGCAGTACTTC; CDR3 protein: CASSFSIYEQYF
J gene: TRBJ1-4; D gene: .; V gene: TRBV7-2; clone size: .; CDR3 DNA: TGTGCCAGCAGCTTCGGGACTAATGAAAAACTGTTTTTT; CDR3 protein: CASSFGTNEKLFF
J gene: TRBJ1-2; D gene: TRBD1; V gene: TRBV27; clone size: .; CDR3 DNA: TGTGCCAGCAGTTCTGACAGGGGGGACTATGGCTACACCTTC; CDR3 protein: CASSSDRGDYGYTF
J gene: TRBJ1-1; D gene: TRBD1; V gene: TRBV27; clone size: .; CDR3 DNA: TGTGCCAGCAGTTCCTACTCCTGGACAGGGAACACTGAAGCTTTCTTT; CDR3 protein: CASSSYSWTGNTEAFF
J gene: TRBJ2-7; D gene: TRBD1; V gene: TRBV7-3; clone size: .; CDR3 DNA: TGTGCCAGCAGCCAAACCGGGACAGGGGGTTACGAGCAGTACTTC; CDR3 protein: CASSQTGTGGYEQYF
J gene: TRBJ1-1; D gene: TRBD1; V gene: TRBV10-3; clone size: .; CDR3 DNA: TGTGCCACCGGACAGGGGCTTACTGAAGCTTTCTTT; CDR3 protein: CATGQGLTEAFF
J gene: TRBJ2-1; D gene: TRBD1; V gene: TRBV24-1; clone size: .; CDR3 DNA: TGTGCCACCAGTGATTTGCGCAGGGGGCATGAGCAGTTCTTC; CDR3 protein: CATSDLRRGHEQFF
J gene: TRBJ1-5; D gene: .; V gene: TRBV6-1; clone size: .; CDR3 DNA: TGTGCCAGCAGTGAAGTACGGGGAGGACAGCCCCAGCATTTT; CDR3 protein: CASSEVRGGQPQHF
J gene: TRBJ1-1; D gene: .; V gene: TRBV5-4; clone size: .; CDR3 DNA: TGTGCCAGCAGCCTACCGGGAGCGAACACTGAAGCTTTCTTT; CDR3 protein: CASSLPGANTEAFF
J gene: TRBJ1-1; D gene: .; V gene: TRBV6-5; clone size: .; CDR3 DNA: TGTGCCAGTAATGAGGTTGGAAACACTGAAGCTTTCTTT; CDR3 protein: CASNEVGNTEAFF
J gene: TRBJ2-1; D gene: TRBD2; V gene: TRBV7-2; clone size: once; CDR3 DNA: TGTGCCAGCAGCTTAGGGACTAGCGGGGCGTTAGGGCAGTTCTTC; CDR3 protein: CASSLGTSGALGQFF
J gene: TRBJ1-4; D gene: .; V gene: TRBV4-2; clone size: .; CDR3 DNA: TGTGCCAGCAGACGATCGACAGGAGGTACTAATGAAAAACTGTTTTTT; CDR3 protein: CASRRSTGGTNEKLFF
J gene: TRBJ2-1; D gene: TRBD2; V gene: TRBV4-1; clone size: once; CDR3 DNA: TGCGCCAGCAGCCCGCGCGCGGGGGGCACCTACAATGAGCAGTTCTTC; CDR3 protein: CASSPRAGGTYNEQFF
J gene: TRBJ2-1; D gene: .; V gene: TRBV5-1; clone size: .; CDR3 DNA: TGCGCCAGCAGCAGGGGGTCCATCTCCTACAATGAGCAGTTCTTC; CDR3 protein: CASSRGSISYNEQFF
J gene: TRBJ1-1; D gene: TRBD1; V gene: TRBV4-2; clone size: .; CDR3 DNA: TGTGCCAGCAGCCTACAGGCCTCAGGACAGGCTGAATCGAACACTGAAGCTTTCTTT; CDR3 protein: CASSLQASGQAESNTEAFF
J gene: TRBJ1-2; D gene: TRBD1; V gene: TRBV11-3; clone size: .; CDR3 DNA: TGTGCCAGCAGCGCACAACCCGGGACAGCTTCCTATGGCTACACCTTC; CDR3 protein: CASSAQPGTASYGYTF
J gene: TRBJ1-5; D gene: .; V gene: TRBV6-5; clone size: once; CDR3 DNA: TGTGCCAGCAGGGCAGTTAGCAATCAGCCCCAGCATTTT; CDR3 protein: CASRAVSNQPQHF
J gene: TRBJ2-1; D gene: TRBD2; V gene: TRBV7-9; clone size: .; CDR3 DNA: TGTGCCAGCAGCCGAGGACTAGCGGGGAGCGGCGAGTTCTTC; CDR3 protein: CASSRGLAGSGEFF
J gene: TRBJ1-2; D gene: .; V gene: TRBV4-3; clone size: .; CDR3 DNA: TGCGCCAGCAGCCAAGATCCCCTCGAGAGGGGGATCGGCTACACCTTC; CDR3 protein: CASSQDPLERGIGYTF
J gene: TRBJ2-2; D gene: .; V gene: TRBV5-1; clone size: .; CDR3 DNA: TGCGCCAGCAGCTTGGCCGGGGAAACCACCGGGGAGCTGTTTTTT; CDR3 protein: CASSLAGETTGELFF
J gene: TRBJ1-2; D gene: .; V gene: TRBV5-8; clone size: .; CDR3 DNA: TGTGCCAGCAGCTTCCCAGGAGGTACCGACTATGGCTACACCTTC; CDR3 protein: CASSFPGGTDYGYTF
J gene: TRBJ1-2; D gene: .; V gene: TRBV6-1; clone size: .; CDR3 DNA: TGTGCCAGCAGTGAAGCTGCAGGTAACTATGGCTACACCTTC; CDR3 protein: CASSEAAGNYGYTF
J gene: TRBJ1-1; D gene: .; V gene: TRBV5-1; clone size: .; CDR3 DNA: TGCGCCAGCAGCGTGAACGGCGGGGTCCCTGAAGCTTTCTTT; CDR3 protein: CASSVNGGVPEAFF
J gene: TRBJ2-3; D gene: .; V gene: TRBV28; clone size: .; CDR3 DNA: TGTGCCAGCAGTTTCGGGAGTAGGAGCACAGATACGCAGTATTTT; CDR3 protein: CASSFGSRSTDTQYF
J gene: TRBJ1-5; D gene: TRBD1; V gene: TRBV19; clone size: .; CDR3 DNA: TGTGCCAGTAGCCTAGAAGGGGGCCACCAGCCCCAGCATTTT; CDR3 protein: CASSLEGGHQPQHF
J gene: TRBJ2-7; D gene: TRBD2; V gene: TRBV27; clone size: .; CDR3 DNA: TGTGCCAGCAGTTTAGCTCTGGGGGGGGGCGAGCAGTACTTC; CDR3 protein: CASSLALGGGEQYF
J gene: TRBJ1-1; D gene: .; V gene: TRBV19; clone size: .; CDR3 DNA: TGTGCCAGTAACTTCGGACAGTCTGAAGCTTTCTTT; CDR3 protein: CASNFGQSEAFF
J gene: TRBJ1-5; D gene: TRBD1; V gene: TRBV6-6; clone size: .; CDR3 DNA: TGTGCCAGCCTCTTTGACAGGGCTGTCAATCAGCCCCAGCATTTT; CDR3 protein: CASLFDRAVNQPQHF
J gene: TRBJ1-1; D gene: .; V gene: TRBV9; clone size: .; CDR3 DNA: TGTGCCAGCAGCGCCTTGACAGGCAAGAACACTGAAGCTTTCTTT; CDR3 protein: CASSALTGKNTEAFF
J gene: TRBJ2-2; D gene: .; V gene: TRBV2; clone size: .; CDR3 DNA: TGTGCCAGCAGTGAAAGGGGGGGGCCCGGGGAGCTGTTTTTT; CDR3 protein: CASSERGGPGELFF
J gene: TRBJ1-2; D gene: .; V gene: TRBV2; clone size: .; CDR3 DNA: TGTGCCAGCAGTCAGGATCCAGGGAGGAGAATTGGCTACACCTTC; CDR3 protein: CASSQDPGRRIGYTF
J gene: TRBJ1-1; D gene: .; V gene: TRBV9; clone size: .; CDR3 DNA: TGTGCCAGCAGCGTCGGACAAAGAAACACTGAAGCTTTCTTT; CDR3 protein: CASSVGQRNTEAFF
J gene: TRBJ1-2; D gene: .; V gene: TRBV6-1; clone size: .; CDR3 DNA: TGTGCCAGCAGTGAAGATACCAGGGTGAATGGCTACACCTTC; CDR3 protein: CASSEDTRVNGYTF
J gene: TRBJ1-1; D gene: TRBD1; V gene: TRBV5-1; clone size: .; CDR3 DNA: TGCGCCAGCACCAGGGACAGGGAAGACACTGAAGCTTTCTTT; CDR3 protein: CASTRDREDTEAFF
J gene: TRBJ1-2; D gene: .; V gene: TRBV28; clone size: .; CDR3 DNA: TGTGCCAGCTGGAGGGACGGCCCCTATGGCTACACCTTC; CDR3 protein: CASWRDGPYGYTF
J gene: TRBJ1-1; D gene: .; V gene: TRBV6-5; clone size: .; CDR3 DNA: TGTGCCAGCAGGCTGGACTACTCGACTGAAGCTTTCTTT; CDR3 protein: CASRLDYSTEAFF
J gene: TRBJ2-7; D gene: TRBD2; V gene: TRBV5-1; clone size: .; CDR3 DNA: TGCGCCAGCAGCTTGACTAGCGGCTACGAGCAGTACTTC; CDR3 protein: CASSLTSGYEQYF
J gene: TRBJ1-3; D gene: TRBD1; V gene: TRBV25-1; clone size: .; CDR3 DNA: TGTGCCAGCAGCCAGGGACAGTTCAGCTCTGGAAACACCATATATTTT; CDR3 protein: CASSQGQFSSGNTIYF
J gene: TRBJ1-5; D gene: .; V gene: TRBV12-3/TRBV12-4; clone size: .; CDR3 DNA: TGTGCCAGCAGTCCTACAGCGGTTCAGCCCCAGCATTTT; CDR3 protein: CASSPTAVQPQHF
J gene: TRBJ1-2; D gene: TRBD1; V gene: TRBV6-6; clone size: once; CDR3 DNA: TGTGCCAGCAGTTACCAGGGGGTCGAAGGCTACACCTTC; CDR3 protein: CASSYQGVEGYTF
J gene: TRBJ1-2; D gene: .; V gene: TRBV6-5; clone size: .; CDR3 DNA: TGTGCCAGCAGTCCCCTGAAAGAAAGGGAGGGCTACACCTTC; CDR3 protein: CASSPLKEREGYTF
J gene: TRBJ1-6; D gene: .; V gene: TRBV2; clone size: .; CDR3 DNA: TGTGCCAGCAGTGAAAAGGGGGGGCGGATTAATTCACCCCTCCACTTT; CDR3 protein: CASSEKGGRINSPLHF